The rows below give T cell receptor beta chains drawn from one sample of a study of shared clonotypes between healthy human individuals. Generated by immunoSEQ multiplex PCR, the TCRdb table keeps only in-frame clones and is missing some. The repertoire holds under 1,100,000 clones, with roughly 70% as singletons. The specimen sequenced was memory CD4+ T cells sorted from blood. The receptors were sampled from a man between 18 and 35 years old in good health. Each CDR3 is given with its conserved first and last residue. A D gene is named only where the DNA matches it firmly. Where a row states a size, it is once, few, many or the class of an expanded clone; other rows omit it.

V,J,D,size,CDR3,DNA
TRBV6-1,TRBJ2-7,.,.,CASSEVDNYEQYF,TGTGCCAGCAGTGAAGTGGACAACTACGAGCAGTACTTC
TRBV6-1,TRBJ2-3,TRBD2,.,CASSSSGGTDTQYF,TGTGCCAGCAGTTCTAGCGGGGGCACAGATACGCAGTATTTT
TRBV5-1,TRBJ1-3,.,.,CASSVSGLAGVDTIYF,TGCGCCAGCAGCGTCTCTGGCCTGGCCGGGGTGGACACCATATATTTT
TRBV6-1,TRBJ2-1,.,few,CASSELPGPNEQFF,TGTGCCAGCAGTGAACTGCCGGGCCCCAATGAGCAGTTCTTC
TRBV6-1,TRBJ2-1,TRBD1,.,CASSEDRGRNEQFF,TGTGCCAGCAGTGAAGACAGGGGCAGGAATGAGCAGTTCTTC
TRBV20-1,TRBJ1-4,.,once,CSARGEKLFF,TGCAGTGCTAGAGGAGAAAAACTGTTTTTT
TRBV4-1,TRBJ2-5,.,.,CASSQDWQGNRETQYF,TGCGCCAGCAGCCAAGATTGGCAGGGGAATCGGGAGACCCAGTACTTC
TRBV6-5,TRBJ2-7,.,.,CASSYQLWGEQYF,TGTGCCAGCAGTTATCAATTATGGGGCGAGCAGTACTTC
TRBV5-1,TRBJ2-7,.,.,CASSLGDGSYEQYF,TGCGCCAGCAGCTTAGGGGACGGATCCTACGAGCAGTACTTC
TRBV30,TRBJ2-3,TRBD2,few,CGSLAASTDTQYF,TGTGGATCCCTAGCGGCTAGCACAGATACGCAGTATTTT
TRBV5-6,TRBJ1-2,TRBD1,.,CASSMRGQGNYGYTF,TGTGCCAGCAGCATGCGGGGACAGGGGAACTATGGCTACACCTTC
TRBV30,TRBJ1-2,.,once,CAGGAGARPLGYTF,TGTGCCGGGGGGGCAGGGGCCAGGCCCCTTGGCTACACCTTC
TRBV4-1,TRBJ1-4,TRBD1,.,CASSQEGGSNEKLFF,TGCGCCAGCAGCCAGGAAGGGGGCTCTAATGAAAAACTGTTTTTT
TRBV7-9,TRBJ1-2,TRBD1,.,CASSWLDREITYGYTF,TGTGCCAGCAGCTGGTTGGACAGGGAAATAACGTATGGCTACACCTTC
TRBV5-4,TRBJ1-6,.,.,CASSPGTVNSPLHF,TGTGCCAGCAGTCCCGGGACGGTCAATTCACCCCTCCACTTT
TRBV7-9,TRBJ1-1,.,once,CASSPDRGSAFF,TGTGCCAGCAGCCCGGATAGGGGGAGCGCTTTCTTT
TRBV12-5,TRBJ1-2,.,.,CASGLVIAGTLLTYGYTF,TGTGCTAGTGGTTTGGTCATCGCAGGGACCCTCCTAACCTATGGCTACACCTTC
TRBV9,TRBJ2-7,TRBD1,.,CASSVSGQSYEQYF,TGTGCCAGCAGCGTCTCGGGACAGTCTTACGAGCAGTACTTC
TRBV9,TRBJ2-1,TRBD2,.,CASSVEGLAGGEQFF,TGTGCCAGCAGCGTAGAGGGACTAGCGGGAGGTGAGCAGTTCTTC
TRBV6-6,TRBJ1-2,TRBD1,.,CASSYSGTGEGYTF,TGTGCCAGCAGTTACTCCGGGACAGGGGAAGGCTACACCTTC
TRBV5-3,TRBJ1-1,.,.,CARSLVAGADTEAFF,TGTGCCAGAAGCTTGGTAGCAGGGGCGGACACTGAAGCTTTCTTT
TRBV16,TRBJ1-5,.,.,CASSQSGQPQHF,TGTGCCAGCAGCCAATCGGGTCAGCCCCAGCATTTT
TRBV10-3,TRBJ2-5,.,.,CAISVSGQETQYF,TGTGCCATCAGTGTGTCAGGCCAAGAGACCCAGTACTTC
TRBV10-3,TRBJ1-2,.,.,CAIKKAGNQPGYTF,TGTGCCATCAAGAAGGCGGGAAACCAGCCTGGCTACACCTTC
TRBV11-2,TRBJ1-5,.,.,CASSLDNGGRPQHF,TGTGCCAGCAGCTTAGATAACGGTGGGAGGCCCCAGCATTTT
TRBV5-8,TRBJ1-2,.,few,CASSLEARVNPNGYTF,TGTGCCAGCAGCTTGGAGGCCAGGGTCAACCCCAATGGCTACACCTTC
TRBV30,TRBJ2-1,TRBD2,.,CAWSVRGLAVNNEQFF,TGTGCCTGGAGTGTACGGGGACTAGCGGTAAACAATGAGCAGTTCTTC
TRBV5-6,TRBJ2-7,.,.,CASSLFGVDYHEQYF,TGTGCCAGCAGCTTGTTCGGGGTGGATTATCACGAGCAGTACTTC
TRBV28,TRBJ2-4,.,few,CASFKWGENIQYF,TGTGCCAGCTTTAAATGGGGTGAAAACATTCAGTACTTC